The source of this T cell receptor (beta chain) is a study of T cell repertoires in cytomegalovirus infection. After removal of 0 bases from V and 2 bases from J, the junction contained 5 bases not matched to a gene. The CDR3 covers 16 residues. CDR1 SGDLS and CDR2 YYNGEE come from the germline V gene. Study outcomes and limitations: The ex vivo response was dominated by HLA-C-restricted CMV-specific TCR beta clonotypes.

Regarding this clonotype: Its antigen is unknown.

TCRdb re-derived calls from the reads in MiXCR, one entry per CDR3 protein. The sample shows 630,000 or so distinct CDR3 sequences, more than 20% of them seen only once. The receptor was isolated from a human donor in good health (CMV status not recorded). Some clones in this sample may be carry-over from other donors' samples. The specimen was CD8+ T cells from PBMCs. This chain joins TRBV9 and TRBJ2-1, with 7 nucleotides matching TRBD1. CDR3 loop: CASSVGPRGTYNEQFF. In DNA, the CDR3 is TGTGCCAGCAGCGTAGGTCCCAGGGGGACCTACAATGAGCAGTTCTTC.